Detailed here is one TCR beta chain. What it recognizes is unknown. This sample is drawn from a study of T cell repertoires in cytomegalovirus infection. Study information: It was the public TCR beta signatures that indicated both CMV infection and matching HLA type. Study conclusions and caveats: The ex vivo response showed dominance by HLA-C-restricted CMV-specific TCR beta clonotypes.

TCRdb recomputed calls from the reads with MiXCR, one row per CDR3 protein. The sample lists around 900,000 distinct CDR3 sequences; roughly 31% were seen once. Germline values: CDR1 DFQATT, CDR2 SNEGSKA (reference sequence). V lost 0 bases and J lost 12, with 14 bases in between. CDR3 length equals 13 residues. The TCR comes from a human donor in good health (CMV status not recorded). Some clones in this sample may be carry-over from other donors' samples. The starting material was cultured CD8+ T cells from PBMCs, obtained from culture after CMV antigen stimulation. V and J are TRBV20-1 and TRBJ1-4, with D unclear. CDR3 bases: TGCAGTGCTAGAGATCGCCTCAGGTTTGAACTGTTTTTT. Protein sequence: CSARDRLRFELFF.